Shown below are 15 T cell receptor beta chains from a single sample sequenced in a study of T cell repertoires in cytomegalovirus infection. No antigen has been assigned to these receptors. One entry per CDR3 protein, called by TCRdb with MiXCR from the reads. Among some 480,000 distinct CDR3 sequences listed, around 35% were seen once. Sequenced here: cultured PBMCs, sampled from culture after CMV antigen stimulation. Receptor source: a human donor in good health (CMV status not recorded). Some clones in this sample may be carry-over from other donors' samples.

This clonotype was found many times. V usage is TRBV7-2 and J usage is TRBJ1-6; 7 bases fit TRBD1. Unmatched junction bases numbered 6, after V lost 0 bases and J lost 10 bases. Germline V gene lookup returns CDR1 SGHTA and CDR2 FQGNSA. This CDR3 comprises 15 residues. CDR3 nucleotide sequence: TGTGCCAGCAGCTTAGCAAGGGGGCCGGGGTCACCCCTCCACTTT. Encoded protein: CASSLARGPGSPLHF.

This clonotype occurred many times. The rearrangement joins TRBV7-2 to TRBJ2-5; perhaps TRBD2 as D (6 bases). Per germline, CDR1 SGHTA and CDR2 FQGNSA. V gave up 1 base and J gave up 2 bases, with 14 bases separating them. This CDR3 is built from 16 residues. CDR3 residues: CASSLELARGQETQYF. Written as DNA, the CDR3 is TGTGCCAGCAGCTTAGAGCTAGCTCGGGGGCAAGAGACCCAGTACTTC.

This chain connects TRBV10-3 to TRBJ2-3; tentative D call: TRBD1 (6 bases). The CDR3 has 14 residues. V gave up 4 bases and J gave up 3 bases, with 11 bases separating them. Germline V gene sequence: CDR1 ENHRY, CDR2 SYGVKD. CDR3 in amino acids: CAISAQQGTDTQYF. The DNA of the CDR3 is TGTGCCATCAGTGCTCAACAGGGAACAGATACGCAGTATTTT.

The chain carries TRBV2 and TRBJ2-1, with D perhaps matching TRBD1 or TRBD2 (5 bases each). The V gene lost 4 bases and the J gene lost 9 bases, with 13 bases spanning the gap. Germline CDR1 and CDR2: SNHLY and FYNNEI. This CDR3 contains 13 residues. The CDR3 spells CASSAGPRSEQFF. DNA of the CDR3: TGTGCCAGCAGTGCGGGACCAAGGTCTGAGCAGTTCTTC.

This clonotype was observed a handful of times. This chain connects TRBV20-1 to TRBJ2-5; the D call may be TRBD1 or TRBD2 (5 bases each). Trimming stripped 6 bases from V and 7 bases from J, with 15 bases between. There are 12 residues in the CDR3. Germline V gene sequence: CDR1 DFQATT, CDR2 SNEGSKA (reference sequence). The CDR3 sequence is CSALGELATQYF. CDR3 nucleotide sequence: TGCAGTGCCCTGGGGGAGTTGGCGACCCAGTACTTC.

V gene TRBV2 combines with J gene TRBJ1-2; D remains ambiguous. There are 15 residues in the CDR3. The ends were cut back, 0 bases at V and 8 bases at J, with 16 bases in the middle. Looked up from germline, CDR1 is SNHLY and CDR2 is FYNNEI. The CDR3 is CASSEARPGGRGYTF. CDR3 DNA sequence: TGTGCCAGCAGTGAAGCGCGTCCGGGTGGAAGAGGCTACACCTTC.

CDR3 DNA sequence: TGTGCCAGCAGTTGGTCTAGCGGGAGAGGGGAGCTGTTTTTT. Translated: CASSWSSGRGELFF. V gene TRBV27 combines with J gene TRBJ2-2, with 10 bases identical to TRBD2. Germline loops: CDR1 MNHEY, CDR2 SMNVEV (reference sequence). The CDR3 loop spans 14 amino acids. The V gene end was trimmed by 4 bases and the J gene end by 8 bases; junction bases not matched to a gene: 4.

The chain uses TRBV23-1 and TRBJ2-3, with TRBD1 as a possible D gene (6 bases). TRBV23-1 is identified as an open reading frame with a role that is uncertain. The CDR3 length is 15 residues. V was cut by 0 bases and J by 1 base, with 8 bases left in between. Here the CDR3 DNA reads TGCGCCAGCAGTCAATCCGGACAGTGCACAGATACGCAGTATTTT. Translating gives CASSQSGQCTDTQYF.

The chain carries TRBV27 and TRBJ2-7; D may be TRBD2 (6 bases). Germline V gene lookup returns CDR1 MNHEY and CDR2 SMNVEV (reference sequence). This CDR3 is 16 amino acids long. Trimming removed 6 bases from V and 6 bases from J, with 24 bases in between. Written as DNA, the CDR3 is TGTGCCAGCAGAGTCGTAGGGGAACGGACTATGAGCGAGCAGTACTTC. It encodes CASRVVGERTMSEQYF.

Worth noting for this clonotype: Given a much more abundant clone one base away, this may be a read error. The chain employs TRBV7-2 and TRBJ1-4; D is unresolved. The germline V gene has CDR1 SGHTA and CDR2 FQGNSA. The CDR3 length is 15 residues. With 4 bases removed from V and 0 bases from J, the gap between germline ends came to 9 bases. The CDR3 region is CASSSQGSTNEKLFF. The CDR3 coding sequence is TGTGCCAGCAGCTCCCAAGGGTCAACTAATGAAAAACTGTTTTTT.

The chain employs TRBV12-5 and TRBJ2-3; possibly TRBD2 for D (7 bases). The germline CDR1 and CDR2 sequences are LGHNT and FRNRAP. There are 14 residues in the CDR3. The ends were cut back, 2 bases at V and 4 bases at J, with 10 bases in the middle. CDR3 in amino acids: CASGLIGGADTQYF. DNA for the CDR3: TGTGCTAGTGGTTTGATAGGGGGGGCAGATACGCAGTATTTT.

This clonotype was observed at least ten times. The chain couples TRBV7-2 to TRBJ2-7; 16 bases map to TRBD2. Germline V gives CDR1 SGHTA, CDR2 FQGNSA. V trimming: 4 bases; J trimming: 4 bases; junction bases outside the gene matches: 16. This CDR3 comprises 20 residues. The CDR3, as DNA: TGTGCCAGCAGCTCAGACTCGGGACTAGCGGGAGGGCCTATCAGATACGAGCAGTACTTC. Amino acids: CASSSDSGLAGGPIRYEQYF.

This clonotype appeared a few times. This rearrangement joins TRBV7-9 to TRBJ2-5, with TRBD1 as a possible D gene (6 bases). The germline V and J ends were trimmed by 1 base and 1 base, with 13 bases remaining between them. Germline CDR1 is SEHNR and CDR2 is FQNEAQ (reference sequence). The CDR3 runs to 16 residues. CDR3 in amino acids: CASSLGQATTQETQYF. The CDR3 bases are TGTGCCAGCAGCTTAGGACAGGCAACGACCCAAGAGACCCAGTACTTC.

This clonotype was observed a few times. The chain is built from TRBV4-3 and TRBJ2-3; 15 nucleotides match TRBD2. Trimming cost V 0 bases and J 4 bases; bases outside gene matches: 14. The CDR3 covers 21 residues. Germline V lookup: CDR1 LGHNA, CDR2 YSLEER. The CDR3 nucleotides read TGCGCCAGCAGCCAAGAAGAGGCTAGGGCGGGACTAGCGGGAGGTTCAGATACGCAGTATTTT. It is translated as CASSQEEARAGLAGGSDTQYF.

CDR3 sequence reads: CACSAIGRNTEAFF. The DNA of the CDR3 is TGTGCCTGCTCGGCGATCGGGAGGAACACTGAAGCTTTCTTT. The J gene is TRBJ1-1, the V gene TRBV7-3; D gene uncertain. This CDR3 is 14 amino acids long. Germline V gene data show CDR1 as SGHTA and CDR2 as FQGTGA. Trimming took 11 bases from V and 1 from J, leaving 17 bases between them.